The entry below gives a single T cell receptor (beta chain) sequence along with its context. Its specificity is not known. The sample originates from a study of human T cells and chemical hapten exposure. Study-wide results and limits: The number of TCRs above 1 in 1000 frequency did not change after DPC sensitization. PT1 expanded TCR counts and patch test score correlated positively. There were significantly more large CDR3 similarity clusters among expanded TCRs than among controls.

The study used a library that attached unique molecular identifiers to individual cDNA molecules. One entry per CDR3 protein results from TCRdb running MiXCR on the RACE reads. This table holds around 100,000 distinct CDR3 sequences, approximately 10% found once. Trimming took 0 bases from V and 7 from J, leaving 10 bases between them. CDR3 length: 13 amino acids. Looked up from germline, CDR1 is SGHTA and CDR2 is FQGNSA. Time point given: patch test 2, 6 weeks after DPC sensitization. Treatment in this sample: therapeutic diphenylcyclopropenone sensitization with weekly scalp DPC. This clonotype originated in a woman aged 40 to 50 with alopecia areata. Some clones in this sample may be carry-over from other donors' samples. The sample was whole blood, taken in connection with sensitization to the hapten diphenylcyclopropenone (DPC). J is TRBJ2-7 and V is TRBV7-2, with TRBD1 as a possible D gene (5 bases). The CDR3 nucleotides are TGTGCCAGCAGCTTAGCAGGGGCGCGAGAGCAGTACTTC. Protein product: CASSLAGAREQYF.